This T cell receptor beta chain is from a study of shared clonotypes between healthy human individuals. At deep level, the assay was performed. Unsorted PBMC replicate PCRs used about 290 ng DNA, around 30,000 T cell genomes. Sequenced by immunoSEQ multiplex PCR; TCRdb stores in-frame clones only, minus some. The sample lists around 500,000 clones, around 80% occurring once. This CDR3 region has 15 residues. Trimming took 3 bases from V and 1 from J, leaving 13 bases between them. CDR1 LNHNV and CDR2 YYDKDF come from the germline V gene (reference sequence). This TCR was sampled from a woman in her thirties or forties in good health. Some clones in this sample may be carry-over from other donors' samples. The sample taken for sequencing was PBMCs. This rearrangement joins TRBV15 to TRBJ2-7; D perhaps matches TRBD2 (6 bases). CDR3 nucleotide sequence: TGTGCCACCAGCAGGCCGGAGCGGGCGTCCTACGAGCAGTACTTC. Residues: CATSRPERASYEQYF.